Each of the 21 T cell receptor beta chains below was sequenced from the same sample in a study of T cell responses to AZD1222 COVID-19 vaccine. Sequenced by immunoSEQ multiplex PCR; TCRdb stores in-frame clones only, minus some. Here the sample spans about 180,000 clones, around 90% being singletons. Sequenced here: peripheral blood, sampled 28 days after the second AZD1222 dose. These TCRs come from an adult who received the AZD1222 COVID-19 vaccine.

The chain is built from TRBV2 and TRBJ2-7; TRBD1 agrees at 7 bases. The CDR3 length is 14 residues. Germline trimming cut 6 bases from V and 0 bases from J; bases unmatched to any gene: 5. CDR1 and CDR2 (germline): SNHLY, FYNNEI. The CDR3 DNA sequence: TGTGCCAGCAGGGAACAGGGGACCTCCTACGAGCAGTACTTC. This codes for CASREQGTSYEQYF.

This chain links TRBV6-1 with TRBJ2-7, with 9 positions matching TRBD1. The CDR3 is made up of 16 amino acids. V shed 0 bases and J 0 bases; nucleotides not matched to a gene: 3. The germline gives CDR1 MNHNS, CDR2 SASEGT. In DNA, the CDR3 is TGTGCCAGCAGTGAAGCTGGGACAGGGACCTCCTACGAGCAGTACTTC. It specifies CASSEAGTGTSYEQYF.

In nucleotides, the CDR3 is TGTGCCAGCAGTGAGCCGGGACTAGCGGGACTGAATGAGCAGTTCTTC. Its translation: CASSEPGLAGLNEQFF. V is TRBV25-1 and J is TRBJ2-1; TRBD2 agrees at 13 bases. The CDR3 loop spans 16 amino acids. V shed 3 bases, J shed 7 bases, and the junction held 6 bases outside the gene matches. Germline V lookup: CDR1 MGHDK, CDR2 SYGVNS.

Only a few counts were recorded for this clone. V and J are TRBV28 and TRBJ1-1; D possibly corresponds to TRBD1 (5 bases). Germline CDR1 and CDR2: MDHEN and SYDVKM. V lost 7 bases and J lost 1, with 13 bases in between. CDR3 length: 14 residues. CDR3 region: CASTLGGGNTEAFF. The CDR3 region has the DNA TGTGCCAGCACCCTCGGCGGGGGGAACACTGAAGCTTTCTTT.

The chain joins TRBV5-4 to TRBJ2-7; D might be TRBD1 (5 bases). The CDR3 contains 14 residues. The V end lost 0 bases, the J end lost 1 base, and 8 bases lay between the germline ends. Germline V gene data show CDR1 as SGHNT and CDR2 as YYREEE (reference sequence). The CDR3: CASSLGRTSYEQYF. The CDR3 coding sequence is TGTGCCAGCAGCTTGGGACGGACATCCTACGAGCAGTACTTC. Based on the CDR3 plus reference TRBV5-4 and TRBJ2-7, the full variable domain is ETGVTQSPTHLIKTRGQQVTLRCSSQSGHNTVSWYQQALGQGPQFIFQYYREEENGRGNFPPRFSGLQFPNYSSELNVNALELDDSALYLCASSLGRTSYEQYFGPGTRLTVT.

V and J are TRBV5-5 and TRBJ2-1; D gene unclear. Per germline, CDR1 SGHKS and CDR2 YYEKEE (reference sequence). V lost 0 bases, J lost 15 bases, and 10 bases lay in between. The CDR3 sequence is 11 residues long. Here the CDR3 reads CASSLEFWVFF. In nucleotides, the CDR3 is TGTGCCAGCAGCTTGGAATTTTGGGTGTTCTTC.

The rearrangement links TRBV7-2 to TRBJ2-7; 7 nucleotides agree with TRBD1. Trimming took 5 bases from V and 6 from J; bases not matched to a gene: 7. The germline V gene encodes CDR1 SGHTA and CDR2 FQGNSA. The CDR3 runs to 13 residues. In DNA, the CDR3 is TGTGCCAGCAGCCCAAGACAGGGTGGCGAGCAGTACTTC. Translation: CASSPRQGGEQYF.

The rearrangement uses TRBV28 and TRBJ2-7; 14 bases are shared with TRBD2. CDR1 is MDHEN, CDR2 SYDVKM, per germline. The CDR3 covers 17 residues. The ends lost 7 bases at V and 0 bases at J; junction bases unmatched: 8. For the CDR3, the DNA is TGTGCCAGCAAGAAGCCGGGACTAGCGGGAGACTCCTACGAGCAGTACTTC. Protein sequence: CASKKPGLAGDSYEQYF. The full variable domain, completed using reference TRBV28 and TRBJ2-7, is DVKVTQSSRYLVKRTGEKVFLECVQDMDHENMFWYRQDPGLGLRLIYFSYDVKMKEKGDIPEGYSVSREKKERFSLILESASTNQTSMYLCASKKPGLAGDSYEQYFGPGTRLTVT.

The chain couples TRBV6-5 to TRBJ1-1; D is unclear. This CDR3 has 13 amino acids. Trimming removed 11 bases from V and 1 base from J, with 14 bases in between. The germline V gene encodes CDR1 MNHEY and CDR2 SVGAGI. The CDR3: CAFQRSANTEAFF. In DNA form, the CDR3 reads TGTGCCTTCCAGAGGAGCGCGAACACTGAAGCTTTCTTT.

The rearrangement links TRBV28 to TRBJ2-1; 8 nucleotides line up with TRBD1. The V gene's germline CDR1 is MDHEN and CDR2 SYDVKM. This CDR3 comprises 16 residues. The junction had 12 bases not matched to a gene; V was cut back by 8 bases and J by 3 bases. In DNA form, the CDR3 reads TGTGCCAGCTGTCCCGGGGACAGGTCCCTCTACAATGAGCAGTTCTTC. Residues: CASCPGDRSLYNEQFF.

V and J are TRBV5-1 and TRBJ2-2; 7 bases map to TRBD2. This CDR3 contains 16 residues. In germline, CDR1 is SGHRS, CDR2 YFSETQ. V lost 3 bases and J lost 1; bases outside the gene matches: 6. The DNA of the CDR3 is TGCGCCAGCAGCTGGCGTCCTAGCGGGAACACCGGGGAGCTGTTTTTT. Translated: CASSWRPSGNTGELFF.

The rearrangement uses TRBV5-1 and TRBJ2-7, with D tentatively TRBD1 or TRBD2 (5 bases each). V lost 2 bases, J lost 2 bases, and 23 bases lay in between. The CDR3 has 18 residues. Per the germline V gene, CDR1 is SGHRS and CDR2 is YFSETQ. Here the CDR3 DNA reads TGCGCCAGCAGCTTCACCCCCGGTAGGGGCGGGTCCCCCTACGAGCAGTACTTC. Translated, it gives CASSFTPGRGGSPYEQYF.

The rearrangement links TRBV9 to TRBJ2-1; TRBD1 matches 9 bases. CDR1 is SGDLS, CDR2 YYNGEE, per germline. The CDR3 consists of 15 residues. The V segment lost 0 bases and the J segment 8 bases; nucleotides outside the gene matches: 6. CDR3 sequence: CASSVGGQGPHEQFF. The CDR3 DNA reads TGTGCCAGCAGCGTAGGGGGACAGGGCCCCCATGAGCAGTTCTTC.

The chain has TRBV28 and TRBJ2-2; maybe TRBD2 (6 bases). CDR1 and CDR2 from the germline V gene are MDHEN and SYDVKM. V gave up 3 bases and J gave up 4 bases, with 15 bases separating them. The CDR3 contains 16 residues. CDR3 DNA sequence: TGTGCCAGCAGTTTTGGGGCGGGATATACCACCGGGGAGCTGTTTTTT. It encodes CASSFGAGYTTGELFF.

V usage is TRBV5-6 and J usage is TRBJ1-2; D may be TRBD1 (5 bases). Trimming took 3 bases from V and 7 from J, leaving 16 bases between them. CDR3 length: 14 amino acids. Germline assignment: CDR1 SGHDT and CDR2 YYEEEE. This chain's CDR3 is CASSSGPTPGGYTF. DNA for the CDR3: TGTGCCAGCAGCTCGGGGCCCACGCCCGGTGGCTACACCTTC. Supplemented by reference TRBV5-6 and TRBJ1-2, the full variable domain reads DAGVTQSPTHLIKTRGQQVTLRCSPKSGHDTVSWYQQALGQGPQFIFQYYEEEERQRGNFPDRFSGHQFPNYSSELNVNALLLGDSALYLCASSSGPTPGGYTFGSGTRLTVV.

J is TRBJ2-1 and V is TRBV11-3; 10 bases align to TRBD2. The CDR3 is made up of 15 amino acids. After removal of 1 base from V and 5 bases from J, the junction contained 2 bases not matched to a gene. CDR1 and CDR2 (germline): SGHNT, YENEEA. The CDR3 region has the DNA TGTGCCAGCAGCTTAGCCGGACTAGCGGACAATGAGCAGTTCTTC. Translation gives CASSLAGLADNEQFF.

J is TRBJ2-7 and V is TRBV4-3; D assignment may be TRBD1 or TRBD2 (5 bases each). The germline V gene encodes CDR1 LGHNA and CDR2 YSLEER. Trimming stripped 1 base from V and 0 bases from J, with 13 bases between. CDR3 length: 16 residues. CDR3 DNA: TGCGCCAGCAGCCAAGGCTCGGGGCACCCCTCCTACGAGCAGTACTTC. This encodes CASSQGSGHPSYEQYF.

The chain recombines TRBV7-2 with TRBJ2-5; TRBD1 matches at 12 bases. The CDR3 extends over 16 amino acids. Germline V gene sequence: CDR1 SGHTA, CDR2 FQGNSA. V lost 4 bases, J lost 7 bases, and 10 bases stayed unmatched. The CDR3 reads CASSWAGTGGLVTQYF. The CDR3 DNA is TGTGCCAGCAGCTGGGCCGGGACAGGGGGCCTAGTGACCCAGTACTTC.

The chain carries TRBV24-1 and TRBJ1-2, with D perhaps matching TRBD1 (6 bases). V was shortened by 7 bases and J by 5 bases, with 13 bases between the two germline ends. The CDR3 is 13 amino acids. The germline CDR1 and CDR2 sequences are KGHDR and SFDVKD. CDR3 sequence reads: CATRAGTKYGYTF. The CDR3 DNA follows: TGTGCCACCAGAGCCGGGACAAAATATGGCTACACCTTC.

The V and J genes are TRBV20-1 and TRBJ2-5; D not certain. CDR1 is DFQATT and CDR2 is SNEGSKA in the germline V gene (reference sequence). V was pared by 2 bases and J by 5 bases, with 6 bases between. There are 11 residues in the CDR3. The CDR3 nucleotides read TGCAGTGCTAGATCGAGGGAGACCCAGTACTTC. As protein: CSARSRETQYF.

V and J are TRBV7-8 and TRBJ2-3; TRBD2 agrees at 7 bases. J lost 0 bases, V lost 5 bases, and 8 bases had no gene match. This CDR3 contains 16 residues. CDR1 and CDR2 (germline): SGHVS, FQNEAQ. In DNA, the CDR3 is TGTGCCAGCAGCCCGAGGGAGGGAGGGAGCACAGATACGCAGTATTTT. As protein: CASSPREGGSTDTQYF.